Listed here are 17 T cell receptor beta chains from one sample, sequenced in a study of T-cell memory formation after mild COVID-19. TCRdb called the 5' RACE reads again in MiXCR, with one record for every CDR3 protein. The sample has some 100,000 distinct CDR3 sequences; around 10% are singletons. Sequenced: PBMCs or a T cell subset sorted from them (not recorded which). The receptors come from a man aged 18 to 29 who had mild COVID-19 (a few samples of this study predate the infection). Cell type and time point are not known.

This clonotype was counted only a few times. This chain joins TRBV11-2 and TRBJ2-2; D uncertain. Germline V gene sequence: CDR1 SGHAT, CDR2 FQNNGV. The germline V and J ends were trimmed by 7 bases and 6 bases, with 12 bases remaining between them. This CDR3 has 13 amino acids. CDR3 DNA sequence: TGTGCCAGCAACTCTCGCTGGGCCGGGGAGCTGTTTTTT. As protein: CASNSRWAGELFF.

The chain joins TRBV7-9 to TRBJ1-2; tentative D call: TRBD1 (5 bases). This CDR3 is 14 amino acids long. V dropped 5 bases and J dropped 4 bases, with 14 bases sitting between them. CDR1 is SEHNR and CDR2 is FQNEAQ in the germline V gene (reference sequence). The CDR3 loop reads CASSIPPDSYGYTF. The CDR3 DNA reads TGTGCCAGCAGCATACCTCCCGACAGCTATGGCTACACCTTC.

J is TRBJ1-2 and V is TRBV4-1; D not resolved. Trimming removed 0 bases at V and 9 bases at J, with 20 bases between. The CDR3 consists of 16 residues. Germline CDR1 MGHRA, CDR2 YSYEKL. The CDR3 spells CASSQDRYTLSVSYTF. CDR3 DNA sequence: TGCGCCAGCAGCCAAGATAGGTACACCCTGAGCGTAAGCTACACCTTC.

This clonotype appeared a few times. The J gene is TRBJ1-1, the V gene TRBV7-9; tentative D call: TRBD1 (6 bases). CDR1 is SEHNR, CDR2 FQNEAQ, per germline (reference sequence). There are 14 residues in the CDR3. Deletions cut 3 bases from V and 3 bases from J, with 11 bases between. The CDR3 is CASSFRGGDTEAFF. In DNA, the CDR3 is TGTGCCAGCAGCTTCAGGGGCGGGGACACTGAAGCTTTCTTT. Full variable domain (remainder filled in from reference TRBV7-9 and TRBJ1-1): DTGVSQNPRHKITKRGQNVTFRCDPISEHNRLYWYRQTLGQGPEFLTYFQNEAQLEKSRLLSDRFSAERPKGSFSTLEIQRTEQGDSAMYLCASSFRGGDTEAFFGQGTRLTVV.

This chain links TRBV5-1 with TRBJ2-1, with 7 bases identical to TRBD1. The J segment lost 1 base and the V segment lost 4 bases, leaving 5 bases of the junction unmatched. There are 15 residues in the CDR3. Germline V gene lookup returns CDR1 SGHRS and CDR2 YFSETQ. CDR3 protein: CASSTRTGSYNEQFF. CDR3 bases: TGCGCCAGCAGCACCCGGACAGGATCCTACAATGAGCAGTTCTTC.

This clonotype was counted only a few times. The CDR3 DNA sequence: TGTGCCACCGGGGGGGATGAGGCGGGGAGCACTGAAGCTTTCTTT. Translated, it gives CATGGDEAGSTEAFF. The chain is built from TRBV15 and TRBJ1-1; tentatively, D is TRBD1 (5 bases). The V gene lost 8 bases and the J gene lost 4 bases, with 20 bases spanning the gap. Germline V gene sequence: CDR1 LNHNV, CDR2 YYDKDF (reference sequence). The CDR3 is 15 amino acids.

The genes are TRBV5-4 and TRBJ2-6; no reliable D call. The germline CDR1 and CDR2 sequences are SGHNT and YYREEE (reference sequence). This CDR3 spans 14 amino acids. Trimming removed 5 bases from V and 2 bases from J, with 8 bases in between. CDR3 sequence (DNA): TGTGCCAGCAGATATGGACCTGGGGCCAACGTCCTGACTTTC. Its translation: CASRYGPGANVLTF.

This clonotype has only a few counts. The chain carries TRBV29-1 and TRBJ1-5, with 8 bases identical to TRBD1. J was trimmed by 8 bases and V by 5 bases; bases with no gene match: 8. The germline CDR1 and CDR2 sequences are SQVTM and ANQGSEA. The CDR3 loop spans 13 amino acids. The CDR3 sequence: CSVWAGGVEPQHF. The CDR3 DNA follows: TGCAGCGTTTGGGCAGGGGGCGTTGAGCCCCAGCATTTT. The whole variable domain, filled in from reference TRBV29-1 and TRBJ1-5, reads SAVISQKPSRDICQRGTSLTIQCQVDSQVTMMFWYRQQPGQSLTLIATANQGSEATYESGFVIDKFPISRPNLTFSTLTVSNMSPEDSSIYLCSVWAGGVEPQHFGDGTRLSIL.

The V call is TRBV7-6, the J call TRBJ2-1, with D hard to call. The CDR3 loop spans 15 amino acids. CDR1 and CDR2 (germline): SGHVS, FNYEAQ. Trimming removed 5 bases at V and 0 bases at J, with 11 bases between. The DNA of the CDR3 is TGTGCCAGCAGCGACCCAAAGAGCTCCTACAATGAGCAGTTCTTC. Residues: CASSDPKSSYNEQFF.

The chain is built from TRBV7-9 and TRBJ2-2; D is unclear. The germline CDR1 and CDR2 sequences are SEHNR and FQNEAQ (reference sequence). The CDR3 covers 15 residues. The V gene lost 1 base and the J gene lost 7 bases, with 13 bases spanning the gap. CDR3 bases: TGTGCCAGCAGCTTAGGTGTTCGGAAGCACGGGGAGCTGTTTTTT. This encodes CASSLGVRKHGELFF.

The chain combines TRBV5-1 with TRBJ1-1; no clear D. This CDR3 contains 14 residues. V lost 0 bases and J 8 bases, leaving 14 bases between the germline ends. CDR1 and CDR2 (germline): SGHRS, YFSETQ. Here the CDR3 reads CASSLGGLTREAFF. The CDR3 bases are TGCGCCAGCAGCTTGGGAGGGTTGACGCGCGAAGCTTTCTTT.

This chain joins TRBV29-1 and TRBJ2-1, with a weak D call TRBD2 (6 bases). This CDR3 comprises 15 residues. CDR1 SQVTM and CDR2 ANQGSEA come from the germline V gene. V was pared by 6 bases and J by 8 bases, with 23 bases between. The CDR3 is CSVAGLSLGSYEQFF. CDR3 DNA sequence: TGCAGCGTCGCGGGGTTGAGCCTAGGATCCTATGAGCAGTTCTTC.

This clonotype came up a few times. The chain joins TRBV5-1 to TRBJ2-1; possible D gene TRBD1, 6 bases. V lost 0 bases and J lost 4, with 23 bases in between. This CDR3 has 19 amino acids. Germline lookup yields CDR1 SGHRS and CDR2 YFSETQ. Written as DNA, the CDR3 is TGCGCCAGCAGCTTGGGGTTGGGGGCCGTCCACCCCCTTTACAATGAGCAGTTCTTC. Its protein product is CASSLGLGAVHPLYNEQFF.

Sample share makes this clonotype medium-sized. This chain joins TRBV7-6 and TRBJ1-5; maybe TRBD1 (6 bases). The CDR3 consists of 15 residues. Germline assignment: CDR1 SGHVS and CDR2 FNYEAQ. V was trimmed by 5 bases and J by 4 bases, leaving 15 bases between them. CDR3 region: CASSLSGTSNQPQHF. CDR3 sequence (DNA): TGTGCCAGCAGCCTATCCGGGACATCAAATCAGCCCCAGCATTTT.

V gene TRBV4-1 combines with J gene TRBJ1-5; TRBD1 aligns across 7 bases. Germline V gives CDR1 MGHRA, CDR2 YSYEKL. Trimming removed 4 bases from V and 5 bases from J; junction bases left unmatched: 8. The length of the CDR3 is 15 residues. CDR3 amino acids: CASSLQDRVDQPQHF. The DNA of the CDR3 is TGCGCCAGCAGCCTCCAAGACAGGGTTGATCAGCCCCAGCATTTT.

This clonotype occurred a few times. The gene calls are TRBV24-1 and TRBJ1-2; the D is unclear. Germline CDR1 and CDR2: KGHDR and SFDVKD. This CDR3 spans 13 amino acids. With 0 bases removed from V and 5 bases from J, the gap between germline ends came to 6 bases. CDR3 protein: CATSDLHGYGYTF. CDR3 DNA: TGTGCCACCAGTGATTTGCACGGGTATGGCTACACCTTC.

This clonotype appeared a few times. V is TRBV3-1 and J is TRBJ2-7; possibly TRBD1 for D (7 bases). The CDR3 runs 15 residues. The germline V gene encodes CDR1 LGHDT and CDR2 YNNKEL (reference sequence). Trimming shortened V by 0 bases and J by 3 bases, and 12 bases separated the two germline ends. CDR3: CASSQDAGTDYEQYF. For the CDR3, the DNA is TGTGCCAGCAGCCAAGATGCGGGGACAGACTACGAGCAGTACTTC.